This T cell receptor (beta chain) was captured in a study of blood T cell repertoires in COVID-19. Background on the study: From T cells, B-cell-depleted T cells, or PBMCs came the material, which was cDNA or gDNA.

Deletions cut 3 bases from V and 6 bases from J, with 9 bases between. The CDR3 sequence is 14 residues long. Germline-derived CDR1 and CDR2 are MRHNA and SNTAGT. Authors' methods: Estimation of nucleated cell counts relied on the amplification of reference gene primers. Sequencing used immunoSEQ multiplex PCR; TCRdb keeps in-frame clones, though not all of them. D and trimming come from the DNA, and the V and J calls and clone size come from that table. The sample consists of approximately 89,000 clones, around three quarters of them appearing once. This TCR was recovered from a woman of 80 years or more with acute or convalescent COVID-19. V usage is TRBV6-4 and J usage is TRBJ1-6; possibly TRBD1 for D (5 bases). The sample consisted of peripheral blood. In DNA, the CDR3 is TGTGCCAGCAGTGAATGGCAGGGTAATTCACCCCTCCACTTT. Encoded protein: CASSEWQGNSPLHF.